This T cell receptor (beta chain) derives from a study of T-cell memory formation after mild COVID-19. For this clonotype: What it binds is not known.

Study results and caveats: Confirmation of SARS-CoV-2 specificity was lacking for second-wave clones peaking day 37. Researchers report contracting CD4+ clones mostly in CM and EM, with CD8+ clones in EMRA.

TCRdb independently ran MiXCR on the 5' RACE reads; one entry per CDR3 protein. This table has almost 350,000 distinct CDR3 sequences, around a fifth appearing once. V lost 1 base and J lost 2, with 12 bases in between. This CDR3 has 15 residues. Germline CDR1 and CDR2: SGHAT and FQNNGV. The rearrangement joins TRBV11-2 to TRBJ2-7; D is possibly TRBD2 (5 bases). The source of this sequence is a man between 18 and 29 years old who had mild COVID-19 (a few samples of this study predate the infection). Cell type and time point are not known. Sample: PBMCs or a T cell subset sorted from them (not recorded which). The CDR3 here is CASSLGGAGAYEQYF. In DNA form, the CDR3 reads TGTGCCAGCAGCTTAGGGGGAGCAGGCGCCTACGAGCAGTACTTC.